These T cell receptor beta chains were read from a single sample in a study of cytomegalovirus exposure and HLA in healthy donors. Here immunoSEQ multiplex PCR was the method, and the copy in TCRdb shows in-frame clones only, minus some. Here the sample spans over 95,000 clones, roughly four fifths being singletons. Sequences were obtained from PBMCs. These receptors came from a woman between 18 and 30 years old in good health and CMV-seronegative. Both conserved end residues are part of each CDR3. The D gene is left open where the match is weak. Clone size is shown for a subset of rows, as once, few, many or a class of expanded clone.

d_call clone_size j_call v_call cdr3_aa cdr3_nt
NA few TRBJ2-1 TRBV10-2 CASKKGGLYNEQFF TGCGCCAGCAAAAAGGGGGGGCTCTACAATGAGCAGTTCTTC
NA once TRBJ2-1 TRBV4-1 CASSQDPSPASSYNEQFF TGCGCCAGCAGCCAAGATCCCTCCCCGGCTAGCTCCTACAATGAGCAGTTCTTC
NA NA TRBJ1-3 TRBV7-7 CASSPGGGNTIYF TGTGCCAGCAGCCCCGGGGGGGGAAACACCATATATTTT
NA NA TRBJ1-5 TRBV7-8 CASSFPHQPQHF TGTGCCAGCAGCTTCCCTCATCAGCCCCAGCATTTT
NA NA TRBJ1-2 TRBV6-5 CASSYDTPGEYTF TGTGCCAGCAGTTACGACACCCCCGGGGAGTACACCTTC
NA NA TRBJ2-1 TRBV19 CASSVAGQSSHNEQFF TGTGCCAGTAGTGTAGCGGGACAGAGCTCCCACAATGAGCAGTTCTTC
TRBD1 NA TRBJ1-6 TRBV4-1 CASSQVRDRDSPLHF TGCGCCAGCAGCCAAGTCCGGGACAGGGATTCACCCCTCCACTTT
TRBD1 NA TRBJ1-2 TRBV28 CASSSPGQGARGYTF TGTGCCAGCAGCTCCCCAGGACAGGGGGCGAGGGGCTACACCTTC
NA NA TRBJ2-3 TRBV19 CASSINGHSSDTQYF TGTGCCAGTAGTATTAACGGACACTCTTCGGATACGCAGTATTTT
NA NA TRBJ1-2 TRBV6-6 CASNQWGEAGYTF TGTGCCAGCAACCAATGGGGGGAGGCTGGCTACACCTTC
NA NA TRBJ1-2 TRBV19 CASSIDRGNYGYTF TGTGCCAGTAGTATAGACAGAGGCAACTATGGCTACACCTTC
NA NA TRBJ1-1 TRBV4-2 CASSQDWAIIAEAFF TGTGCCAGCAGCCAAGACTGGGCCATAATAGCTGAAGCTTTCTTT
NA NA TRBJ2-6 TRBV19 CASSSPGFLSGANVLTF TGTGCCAGTAGTTCTCCGGGTTTTCTCTCTGGGGCCAACGTCCTGACTTTC
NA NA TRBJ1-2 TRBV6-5 CASSGRGTYGYTF TGTGCCAGCAGTGGGAGGGGGACCTATGGCTACACCTTC
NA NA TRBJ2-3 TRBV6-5 CASSYDRSTDTQYF TGTGCCAGCAGTTACGACAGAAGCACAGATACGCAGTATTTT
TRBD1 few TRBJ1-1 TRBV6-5 CASSKDRGLFGAFF TGTGCCAGCAGCAAGGACAGGGGGCTATTTGGAGCTTTCTTT
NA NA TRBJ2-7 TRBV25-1 CASRNSQAQGHGYEQYF TGTGCCAGCAGAAACTCCCAAGCCCAGGGACATGGCTACGAGCAGTACTTC
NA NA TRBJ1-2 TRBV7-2 CASSLRQVVDGYTF TGTGCCAGCAGCTTACGACAGGTGGTAGACGGCTACACCTTC
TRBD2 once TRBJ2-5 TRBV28 CASSLRPGLEKETQYF TGTGCCAGCAGTTTACGGCCGGGACTAGAGAAAGAGACCCAGTACTTC
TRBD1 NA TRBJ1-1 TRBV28 CASSSGTGGGVWREAFF TGTGCCAGCAGCTCCGGGACAGGGGGCGGGGTTTGGCGTGAAGCTTTCTTT
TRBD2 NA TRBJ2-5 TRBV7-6 CASSLGRGGFGETQYF TGTGCCAGCAGCTTAGGACGGGGGGGGTTCGGAGAGACCCAGTACTTC
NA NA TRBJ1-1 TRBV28 CASSRAFF TGTGCCAGCAGTCGGGCTTTCTTT
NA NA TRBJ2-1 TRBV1 CTSSQEGLASEHNEQFF TGCACCAGCAGCCAAGAAGGACTCGCTTCAGAACACAATGAGCAGTTCTTC
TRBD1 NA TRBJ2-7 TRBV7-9 CASSLSGTGNPYEQYF TGTGCCAGCAGCTTATCCGGGACAGGTAATCCCTACGAGCAGTACTTC
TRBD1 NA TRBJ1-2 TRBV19 CASSSTGYGGYTF TGTGCCAGTAGCTCGACAGGGTACGGTGGCTACACCTTC
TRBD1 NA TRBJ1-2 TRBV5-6 CASSLGRGRHSGGYTF TGTGCCAGCAGCTTGGGCAGGGGGCGGCATTCGGGAGGCTACACCTTC
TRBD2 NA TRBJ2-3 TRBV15 CATTTSGVPDTQYF TGTGCCACCACGACTAGCGGGGTCCCAGATACGCAGTATTTT
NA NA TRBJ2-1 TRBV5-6 CASRLQSSYNEQFF TGTGCCAGCAGGCTACAGAGCTCCTACAATGAGCAGTTCTTC
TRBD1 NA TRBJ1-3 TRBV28 CASREQGAGNTIYF TGTGCCAGCAGGGAACAGGGGGCTGGAAACACCATATATTTT
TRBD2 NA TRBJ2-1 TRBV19 CASSVELAEQFF TGTGCCAGTAGTGTGGAACTAGCGGAGCAGTTCTTC
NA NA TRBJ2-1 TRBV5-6 CASSLLQGNYNEQFF TGTGCCAGCAGCTTGTTACAGGGAAACTACAATGAGCAGTTCTTC
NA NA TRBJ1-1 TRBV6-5 CASSYSRQPNTEAFF TGTGCCAGCAGTTACTCGCGACAGCCGAACACTGAAGCTTTCTTT
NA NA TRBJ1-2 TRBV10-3 CAISAQSNYGYTF TGTGCCATCAGTGCCCAGTCTAACTATGGCTACACCTTC
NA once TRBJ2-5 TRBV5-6 CASQYQETQYF TGTGCCAGCCAGTACCAAGAGACCCAGTACTTC
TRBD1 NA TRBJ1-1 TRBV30 CACPGTGDTEAFF TGTGCCTGCCCAGGGACAGGGGACACTGAAGCTTTCTTT
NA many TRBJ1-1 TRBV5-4 CASSFTQGNTEAFF TGTGCCAGCAGCTTTACACAGGGGAACACTGAAGCTTTCTTT
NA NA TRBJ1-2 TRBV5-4 CASSLAEVRHYGYTF TGTGCCAGCAGCTTGGCCGAGGTGAGACACTATGGCTACACCTTC
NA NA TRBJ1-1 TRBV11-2 CASSVREAFF TGTGCCAGCAGCGTGCGGGAAGCTTTCTTT
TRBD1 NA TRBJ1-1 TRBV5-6 CASSLAQGAFFSEAFF TGTGCCAGCAGCTTGGCACAGGGGGCCTTTTTCTCTGAAGCTTTCTTT
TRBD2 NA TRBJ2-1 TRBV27 CASSPRTFGLAGGWIF TGTGCCAGCAGCCCCCGAACTTTCGGACTAGCGGGTGGCTGGATCTTC
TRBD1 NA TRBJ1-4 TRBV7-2 CASSQDRDNEKLFF TGTGCCAGCAGCCAGGACAGGGATAATGAAAAACTGTTTTTT
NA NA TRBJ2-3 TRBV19 CASSTSLVATQYF TGTGCCAGTAGTACCTCACTAGTCGCGACGCAGTATTTT
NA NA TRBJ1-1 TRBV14 CASSQNGGTEAFF TGTGCCAGCAGCCAAAACGGGGGCACTGAAGCTTTCTTT
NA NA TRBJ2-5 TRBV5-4 CASSLGTVQETQYF TGTGCCAGCAGCTTGGGGACAGTCCAAGAGACCCAGTACTTC
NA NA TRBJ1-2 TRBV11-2 CASSALQGFDYGYTF TGTGCCAGCAGCGCCCTACAGGGATTTGACTATGGCTACACCTTC
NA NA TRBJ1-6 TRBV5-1 CASSLAGNYNSPLHF TGCGCCAGCAGCTTGGCGGGGAACTATAATTCACCCCTCCACTTT
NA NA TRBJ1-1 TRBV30 CAWRDRGRMNTEAFF TGTGCCTGGAGGGACAGAGGCCGTATGAACACTGAAGCTTTCTTT